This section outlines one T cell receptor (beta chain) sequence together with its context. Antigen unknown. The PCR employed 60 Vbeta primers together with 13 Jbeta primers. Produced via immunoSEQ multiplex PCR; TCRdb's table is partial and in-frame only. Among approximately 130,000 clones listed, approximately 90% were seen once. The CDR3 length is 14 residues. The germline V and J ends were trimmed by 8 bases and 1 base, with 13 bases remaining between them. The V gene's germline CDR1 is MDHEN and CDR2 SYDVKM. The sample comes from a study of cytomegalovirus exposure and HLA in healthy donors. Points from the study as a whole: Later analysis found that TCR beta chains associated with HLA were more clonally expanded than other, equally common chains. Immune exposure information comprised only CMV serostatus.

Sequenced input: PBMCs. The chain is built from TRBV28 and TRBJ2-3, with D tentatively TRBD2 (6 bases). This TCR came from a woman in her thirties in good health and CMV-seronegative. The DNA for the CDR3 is TGTGCCAGCCAGGAGGGCCGGGGCACAGATACGCAGTATTTT. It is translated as CASQEGRGTDTQYF.